A selection of T cell receptor beta chains follows, all from one sample in a study of memory B cells and T cells in multiple sclerosis. The table came from immunoSEQ multiplex PCR; TCRdb's copy has only in-frame clones and leaves some out. The repertoire includes about 46,000 clones, roughly 80% of them detected once, and 0.9% to 1.4% sits in the top ten. For these TCRs, the target antigens are not known. Sequenced material: PBMCs from blood kept in culture. The receptors come from a human donor with multiple sclerosis. Each CDR3 is given with its conserved first and last residue. Fields, in order: V gene, J gene, D gene, clone size, CDR3 protein, CDR3 DNA. The D gene is left open where the match is weak. Where a row states a size, it is once, few, many or the class of an expanded clone; other rows omit it.

TRBV15	TRBJ2-5	TRBD2	.	CATSRPAMGGQETQYF	TGTGCCACCAGCAGACCAGCAATGGGGGGGCAAGAGACCCAGTACTTC
TRBV10-3	TRBJ1-1	TRBD1	.	CAISDRGVNTEAFF	TGTGCCATCAGTGACAGGGGGGTGAACACTGAAGCTTTCTTT
TRBV2	TRBJ2-7	.	.	CASSEQTYEQYF	TGTGCCAGCAGTGAGCAGACCTACGAGCAGTACTTC
TRBV19	TRBJ1-1	.	.	CASSIVRGMNTEAFF	TGTGCCAGTAGTATAGTAAGGGGGATGAACACTGAAGCTTTCTTT
TRBV5-1	TRBJ1-2	TRBD1	once	CASSPDRGNYGYTF	TGCGCCAGCAGCCCGGACAGGGGCAACTATGGCTACACCTTC
TRBV9	TRBJ1-1	.	.	CASSGTPQGFTEAFF	TGTGCCAGCAGCGGGACACCTCAAGGGTTCACTGAAGCTTTCTTT
TRBV6-5	TRBJ1-4	TRBD1	.	CASSFRGTNEKLFF	TGTGCCAGCAGTTTCAGGGGGACTAATGAAAAACTGTTTTTT
TRBV29-1	TRBJ1-2	.	.	CSVDRDKVYGYTF	TGCAGCGTGGACCGGGACAAGGTCTATGGCTACACCTTC
TRBV6-6	TRBJ2-7	.	.	CASSYGQRSSYEQYF	TGTGCCAGCAGTTACGGGCAGAGGAGCTCCTACGAGCAGTACTTC
TRBV2	TRBJ1-6	TRBD1	.	CASSDRDRGANNSPLHF	TGTGCCAGCAGCGACCGGGACAGGGGAGCTAATAATTCACCCCTCCACTTT
TRBV15	TRBJ2-1	TRBD1	.	CATSTTGDRGLSSYNEQFF	TGTGCCACCAGCACAACCGGGGACAGGGGGCTAAGCTCCTACAATGAGCAGTTCTTC
TRBV15	TRBJ1-4	.	.	CATSREGTWGRTNEKLFF	TGTGCCACCAGCAGAGAAGGAACATGGGGCAGGACTAATGAAAAACTGTTTTTT
TRBV11-2	TRBJ2-2	.	.	CASSRGVHGELFF	TGTGCCAGCAGCCGCGGGGTTCACGGGGAGCTGTTTTTT
TRBV2	TRBJ1-5	TRBD1	.	CASTWGRRGLGQPQHF	TGTGCCAGCACATGGGGGCGCAGGGGGCTCGGTCAGCCCCAGCATTTT
TRBV4-3	TRBJ2-1	TRBD1	.	CASSQEVRQGNYNEQFF	TGCGCCAGCAGCCAAGAGGTGAGACAGGGGAACTACAATGAGCAGTTCTTC
TRBV7-8	TRBJ2-7	.	.	CASSLKMDWSSYEQYF	TGTGCCAGCAGCCTAAAAATGGACTGGAGCTCCTACGAGCAGTACTTC
TRBV19	TRBJ2-1	TRBD1	.	CASSSPTTGYNEQFF	TGTGCCAGTAGTAGTCCGACGACAGGGTACAATGAGCAGTTCTTC
TRBV19	TRBJ1-1	.	few	CASMAGSVAFF	TGTGCCAGTATGGCAGGCTCAGTAGCTTTCTTT
TRBV7-9	TRBJ2-3	.	.	CASSLRGGPQDTQYF	TGTGCCAGCAGCTTAAGGGGGGGGCCTCAAGATACGCAGTATTTT
TRBV27	TRBJ2-2	.	once	CASSLLAGLNTGELFF	TGTGCCAGCAGTTTACTGGCAGGGCTGAACACCGGGGAGCTGTTTTTT
TRBV9	TRBJ2-7	.	.	CASSQNSYEQYF	TGTGCCAGCAGCCAGAACAGTTACGAGCAGTACTTC
TRBV4-2	TRBJ2-5	TRBD1	.	CASSQGQGAGETQYF	TGTGCCAGCAGCCAGGGACAGGGGGCAGGAGAGACCCAGTACTTC
TRBV28	TRBJ1-5	TRBD1	once	CASSSGQGNQPQHF	TGTGCCAGCAGTTCCGGACAGGGCAATCAGCCCCAGCATTTT
TRBV19	TRBJ1-5	.	few	CASSIGRSNQPQHF	TGTGCCAGTAGTATTGGACGTAGCAATCAGCCCCAGCATTTT
TRBV4-1	TRBJ1-1	.	once	CASSQAQGAWAFF	TGCGCCAGCAGCCAGGCACAGGGTGCTTGGGCTTTCTTT
TRBV30	TRBJ1-1	.	.	CAWSETTEAFF	TGTGCCTGGAGTGAAACAACTGAAGCTTTCTTT
TRBV6-4	TRBJ1-5	.	.	CASSDQGGNQPQHF	TGTGCCAGCAGTGACCAGGGAGGCAATCAGCCCCAGCATTTT
TRBV28	TRBJ2-1	TRBD2	.	CASLGLAGTEEQFF	TGTGCCAGCCTAGGACTAGCGGGGACGGAGGAGCAGTTCTTC
TRBV11-2	TRBJ2-1	TRBD2	.	CASSLTSGGASSYNEQFF	TGTGCCAGCAGCTTAACTAGCGGGGGGGCGAGCTCCTACAATGAGCAGTTCTTC
TRBV6-1	TRBJ2-6	TRBD1	.	CASSEAGVRGLSGANVLTF	TGTGCCAGCAGTGAAGCGGGGGTGAGGGGGCTCTCTGGGGCCAACGTCCTGACTTTC
TRBV4-1	TRBJ2-7	.	few	CASSFGVGEQYF	TGCGCCAGCAGCTTCGGGGTTGGAGAGCAGTACTTC
TRBV2	TRBJ1-2	.	.	CASSERVDAIIGYTF	TGTGCCAGCAGTGAAAGGGTTGACGCGATAATTGGCTACACCTTC
TRBV5-8	TRBJ2-5	.	.	CASSFGQTQYF	TGTGCCAGCAGCTTCGGCCAGACCCAGTACTTC
TRBV30	TRBJ1-2	.	.	CAGRLGRAPGYTF	TGTGCCGGGCGTCTCGGCAGGGCCCCCGGCTACACCTTC
TRBV5-1	TRBJ2-5	TRBD2	.	CASSLVGGAQETQYF	TGCGCCAGCAGCTTGGTGGGAGGGGCGCAGGAGACCCAGTACTTC
TRBV6-1	TRBJ1-2	TRBD1	.	CASSRQGAGKEGYTF	TGTGCCAGCAGTCGACAGGGGGCTGGTAAGGAGGGCTACACCTTC
TRBV19	TRBJ2-1	.	few	CASSIGRDTYNEQFF	TGTGCCAGTAGTATAGGGCGGGATACCTACAATGAGCAGTTCTTC
TRBV28	TRBJ1-2	.	.	CASSLFGRGDGYTF	TGTGCCAGCAGTTTATTCGGGCGGGGCGATGGCTACACCTTC
TRBV9	TRBJ2-7	.	.	CASSVDPGARGAHEQYF	TGTGCCAGCAGCGTAGATCCAGGAGCCCGCGGTGCCCACGAGCAGTACTTC
TRBV30	TRBJ1-6	.	.	CAWSVPGDAYNSPLHF	TGTGCCTGGAGTGTACCCGGGGACGCCTATAATTCACCCCTCCACTTT
TRBV6-6	TRBJ2-3	.	.	CASSYPVGDTQYF	TGTGCCAGCAGTTACCCTGTTGGGGATACGCAGTATTTT
TRBV6-1	TRBJ1-1	.	.	CASMTEMNTEAFF	TGTGCCAGCATGACAGAAATGAACACTGAAGCTTTCTTT